The 30 T cell receptor beta chains reported below all come from one sample, sequenced in a study of shared clonotypes between healthy human individuals. Sequenced by immunoSEQ multiplex PCR; TCRdb stores in-frame clones only, minus some. The data hold some 2.1 million clones, with about 94% observed a single time. CD8 cells regarded as naive lacked CD45RO, were positively chosen for CCR7, and omitted terminally differentiated effector memory CD45RA+ cells. The specimen was naive CD8+ T cells from PBMCs. The receptors derive from a man aged 18 to 29 in good health. Some clones in this sample may be carry-over from other donors' samples.

This rearrangement joins TRBV29-1 to TRBJ1-2, with 11 bases fitting TRBD1. The CDR3 loop spans 13 amino acids. J lost 7 bases, V lost 4 bases, and 5 bases had no gene match. Per the germline V gene, CDR1 is SQVTM and CDR2 is ANQGSEA. This CDR3 is CSVGGQGAFGYTF. In DNA form, the CDR3 reads TGCAGCGTTGGCGGACAGGGGGCCTTTGGCTACACCTTC.

V and J are TRBV7-8 and TRBJ2-3; a weak D match, TRBD1 (6 bases). Germline assignment: CDR1 SGHVS and CDR2 FQNEAQ. The CDR3 consists of 16 residues. V was trimmed by 0 bases and J by 3 bases, leaving 13 bases between them. The CDR3 nucleotides are TGTGCCAGCAGCTTAGCCCCAGGGGATCATACAGATACGCAGTATTTT. Amino acids: CASSLAPGDHTDTQYF. Full variable domain (missing parts from reference TRBV7-8 and TRBJ2-3): GAGVSQSPRYKVAKRGQDVALRCDPISGHVSLFWYQQALGQGPEFLTYFQNEAQLDKSGLPSDRFFAERPEGSVSTLKIQRTQQEDSAVYLCASSLAPGDHTDTQYFGPGTRLTVL.

This chain connects TRBV9 to TRBJ2-1; perhaps TRBD1 as D (8 bases). Germline V gene lookup returns CDR1 SGDLS and CDR2 YYNGEE. This CDR3 contains 13 residues. Trimming shortened V by 6 bases and J by 8 bases, and 15 bases separated the two germline ends. CDR3 coding DNA: TGTGCCAGCACCCACAGGGGGGGCGATGAGCAGTTCTTC. Its protein product is CASTHRGGDEQFF.

This clone was found a few times. The chain has TRBV7-3 and TRBJ1-1, with 8 bases identical to TRBD1. Germline loops: CDR1 SGHTA, CDR2 FQGTGA. J was trimmed by 4 bases and V by 1 base; bases with no gene match: 5. The CDR3 is made up of 15 amino acids. CDR3 coding DNA: TGTGCCAGCAGCTTAAGCACCACAGGGGGCACTGAAGCTTTCTTT. This sequence encodes CASSLSTTGGTEAFF. The whole variable domain, filled in from reference TRBV7-3 and TRBJ1-1, reads GAGVSQTPSNKVTEKGKYVELRCDPISGHTALYWYRQSLGQGPEFLIYFQGTGAADDSGLPNDRFFAVRPEGSVSTLKIQRTERGDSAVYLCASSLSTTGGTEAFFGQGTRLTVV.

This clone was recorded only once. The gene calls are TRBV7-9 and TRBJ2-7, with 11 bases fitting TRBD2. Germline V gives CDR1 SEHNR, CDR2 FQNEAQ (reference sequence). The ends lost 4 bases at V and 1 base at J; junction bases unmatched: 6. The CDR3 totals 16 residues. CDR3 in amino acids: CASSYTRTSGSYEQYF. The DNA of the CDR3 is TGTGCCAGCAGCTACACCCGGACTAGCGGGTCCTACGAGCAGTACTTC.

The genes are TRBV27 and TRBJ2-7; TRBD1 agrees at 9 bases. Trimming took 2 bases from V and 0 from J; bases not matched to a gene: 2. Germline V CDR1 and CDR2: MNHEY, SMNVEV (reference sequence). The CDR3 loop spans 15 amino acids. The CDR3 protein is CASSLQTGGSYEQYF. The CDR3 nucleotides read TGTGCCAGCAGTTTACAGACAGGGGGCTCCTACGAGCAGTACTTC.

V gene TRBV4-3 combines with J gene TRBJ1-2, with TRBD1 matching 7 bases. Trimming cost V 4 bases and J 5 bases; bases outside gene matches: 10. The CDR3 is made up of 15 amino acids. In germline, CDR1 is LGHNA, CDR2 YSLEER. CDR3 in DNA: TGCGCCAGCAGCCCAGGGGGGGGTCGTTGGTATGGCTACACCTTC. Amino acids: CASSPGGGRWYGYTF.

The rearrangement joins TRBV19 to TRBJ2-3, with a tentative D call TRBD1 (5 bases). Trimming pared 4 bases from V and 6 bases from J, leaving 11 bases between. Germline V CDR1 and CDR2: LNHDA, SQIVND (reference sequence). The CDR3 totals 13 residues. The CDR3 nucleotides read TGTGCCAGTAGTACGGCAGGGTTGGATACGCAGTATTTT. Translated, it gives CASSTAGLDTQYF.

The V gene is TRBV28, the J gene TRBJ1-5; D is possibly TRBD1 (5 bases). Germline V gene data show CDR1 as MDHEN and CDR2 as SYDVKM. The CDR3 spans 16 residues. With 4 bases removed from V and 0 bases from J, the gap between germline ends came to 13 bases. In DNA, the CDR3 is TGTGCCAGCAGTTCACAGGTACCTTATAGCAATCAGCCCCAGCATTTT. Encoded protein: CASSSQVPYSNQPQHF.

This chain connects TRBV23-1 to TRBJ2-2; 8 nucleotides match TRBD2. TRBV23-1 is treated as an ORF (open reading frame) with a function not yet certain. With 2 bases clipped from V and 4 bases from J, the junction kept 12 bases outside the gene matches. The CDR3 consists of 18 residues. This CDR3 reads CASSQGKREKFVTGELFF. The DNA of the CDR3 is TGCGCCAGCAGTCAAGGAAAGCGGGAGAAATTCGTCACCGGGGAGCTGTTTTTT.

The rearrangement uses TRBV19 and TRBJ2-6; no reliable D call. Trimming removed 8 bases at V and 0 bases at J, with 11 bases between. Germline loops: CDR1 LNHDA, CDR2 SQIVND (reference sequence). The CDR3 has 15 amino acids. The CDR3 DNA is TGTGCCAGTGCAGGAAGTCACTCTGGGGCCAACGTCCTGACTTTC. This sequence encodes CASAGSHSGANVLTF.

For this clone: This sample includes further DNA sequences coding for the same CDR3. J is TRBJ1-5 and V is TRBV28, with a possible D match to TRBD1 (6 bases). This CDR3 has 15 residues. Per the germline V gene, CDR1 is MDHEN and CDR2 is SYDVKM. Trimming cost V 3 bases and J 0 bases, with 9 bases left between them. The CDR3 DNA reads TGTGCCAGCAGTTTCCCCAGGGGTAGCAATCAGCCCCAGCATTTT. It codes for CASSFPRGSNQPQHF.

This chain joins TRBV7-3 and TRBJ2-5; D is undetermined. The V end was cut by 1 base, the J end by 5 bases, with 11 bases between. The CDR3 is made up of 14 amino acids. Per the germline V gene, CDR1 is SGHTA and CDR2 is FQGTGA. CDR3 DNA sequence: TGTGCCAGCAGCTTAAATCCGGGTCGGGAGACCCAGTACTTC. This translates into CASSLNPGRETQYF.

This rearrangement joins TRBV28 to TRBJ1-2, with TRBD1 matching 7 bases. Unmatched junction bases numbered 14, after V lost 7 bases and J lost 3 bases. This CDR3 region has 16 residues. The germline CDR1 and CDR2 sequences are MDHEN and SYDVKM. Written as DNA, the CDR3 is TGTGCCAGCACCCTAAGACAGTTCGGGACAGACTATGGCTACACCTTC. The encoded protein is CASTLRQFGTDYGYTF.

CDR3 protein: CASSISGSGYEQYF. In nucleotides, the CDR3 is TGTGCCAGCAGCATTAGCGGGAGCGGCTACGAGCAGTACTTC. The chain employs TRBV7-9 and TRBJ2-7, with TRBD2 matching over 9 bases. The CDR3 consists of 14 residues. V shed 5 bases and J 3 bases; nucleotides not matched to a gene: 5. The germline gives CDR1 SEHNR, CDR2 FQNEAQ (reference sequence).

The chain carries TRBV5-5 and TRBJ2-2, with TRBD2 matching 8 bases. The V gene's germline CDR1 is SGHKS and CDR2 YYEKEE (reference sequence). J was trimmed by 7 bases and V by 7 bases; bases with no gene match: 12. The CDR3 has 15 amino acids. The chain's CDR3 is CASAPGGVRIGELFF. The CDR3 DNA sequence: TGTGCCAGCGCCCCCGGGGGGGTTAGGATCGGGGAGCTGTTTTTT.

The chain combines TRBV5-1 with TRBJ2-5; D could derive from TRBD1 or TRBD2 (6 bases each). The CDR3 has 16 amino acids. CDR1 is SGHRS and CDR2 is YFSETQ in the germline V gene. The V end lost 3 bases, the J end lost 9 bases, and 24 bases lay between the germline ends. CDR3 bases: TGCGCCAGCAGCTGGGGGGCAGGATCTAGGGGAAGAGCCCAGTACTTC. As protein: CASSWGAGSRGRAQYF.

The genes are TRBV19 and TRBJ2-1, with TRBD2 identical over 12 bases. The CDR3 is made up of 17 amino acids. Germline trimming cut 5 bases from V and 8 bases from J; bases unmatched to any gene: 13. Germline values: CDR1 LNHDA, CDR2 SQIVND (reference sequence). The CDR3 region is CASSPRGLAGGRDEQFF. In DNA form, the CDR3 reads TGTGCCAGTAGTCCCCGGGGACTAGCGGGTGGGCGAGATGAGCAGTTCTTC.

The CDR3 here is CASSKTSAGGVLTDTQYF. The CDR3 DNA follows: TGTGCCAGCAGCAAGACTAGCGCGGGAGGGGTCCTCACAGATACGCAGTATTTT. The chain employs TRBV13 and TRBJ2-3, with 9 bases that match TRBD2. From germline, CDR1 is PRHDT and CDR2 FYEKMQ (reference sequence). V lost 5 bases and J lost 2; bases outside the gene matches: 14. This CDR3 has 18 residues.

This sequence joins TRBV5-8 and TRBJ2-7; unclear D gene. Germline lookup yields CDR1 SGHTS and CDR2 YDEGEE. The CDR3 sequence is 14 residues long. With 1 base removed from V and 2 bases from J, the gap between germline ends came to 10 bases. The CDR3 sequence is CASSLSHEAYEQYF. DNA of the CDR3: TGTGCCAGCAGCTTGTCTCACGAGGCCTACGAGCAGTACTTC.

The V gene is TRBV10-3, the J gene TRBJ2-7, with TRBD1 identical over 9 bases. CDR3 size: 15 residues. Germline V gene data show CDR1 as ENHRY and CDR2 as SYGVKD. The V gene end was trimmed by 6 bases and the J gene end by 3 bases; junction bases not matched to a gene: 9. CDR3 DNA: TGTGCCATCAGCGACTCTGGGACAGGGCTCTACGAGCAGTACTTC. Its protein is CAISDSGTGLYEQYF.

This rearrangement joins TRBV27 to TRBJ2-7; no definite D call. This CDR3 region has 13 residues. Germline-derived CDR1 and CDR2 are MNHEY and SMNVEV (reference sequence). V shed 1 base and J shed 2 bases, with 6 bases lying between them. The CDR3 sequence is CASSLLAAYEQYF. The CDR3 DNA sequence: TGTGCCAGCAGTTTATTGGCAGCCTACGAGCAGTACTTC.

This clone showed up just once. The chain joins TRBV6-5 to TRBJ1-1; 8 nucleotides line up with TRBD1. CDR3 length: 15 residues. The V and J ends lost 4 bases and 4 bases, in that order; junction bases with no gene match: 8. CDR1 is MNHEY, CDR2 SVGAGI, per germline. The CDR3 nucleotides are TGTGCCAGCAGTTCTGACAGGGGCCCAGGCACTGAAGCTTTCTTT. Translated, it gives CASSSDRGPGTEAFF.

This clone was recorded only once. This chain links TRBV29-1 with TRBJ2-5; tentatively, D is TRBD1 (6 bases). The DNA end is a closer match to TRBJ2-7, so the J assignment may be wrong. Per the germline V gene, CDR1 is SQVTM and CDR2 is ANQGSEA. The CDR3 is made up of 14 amino acids. CDR3: CSVDLQGSSYEQYF. The CDR3 bases are TGCAGCGTTGACCTACAGGGAAGCTCCTACGAGCAGTACTTC.

The J gene is TRBJ1-1, the V gene TRBV27; no definite D call. Trimming removed 8 bases from V and 1 base from J, with 17 bases in between. Germline values: CDR1 MNHEY, CDR2 SMNVEV (reference sequence). This CDR3 has 15 amino acids. The DNA for the CDR3 is TGTGCCAGCCGCATATGGGCGGCGGAGAACACTGAAGCTTTCTTT. It codes for CASRIWAAENTEAFF.

On this clone itself: Other nucleotide sequences in the sample specify the same CDR3. The chain joins TRBV9 to TRBJ2-2; D may be TRBD2 (6 bases). Trimming removed 2 bases from V and 2 bases from J, with 10 bases in between. Germline lookup yields CDR1 SGDLS and CDR2 YYNGEE. The CDR3 is 15 amino acids. The CDR3 reads CASSVTGSNTGELFF. The CDR3 DNA is TGTGCCAGCAGCGTCACCGGGAGCAACACCGGGGAGCTGTTTTTT.

This clone was recorded only once. The V call is TRBV28, the J call TRBJ2-7; D may be TRBD1 (6 bases). The V and J ends lost 6 bases and 1 base respectively, with 13 bases between them. CDR1 is MDHEN and CDR2 is SYDVKM in the germline V gene. CDR3 length: 14 amino acids. The CDR3 DNA reads as TGTGCCAGCAGCCCCCAGGGGCCATCCTACGAGCAGTACTTC. Translation: CASSPQGPSYEQYF.

The gene calls are TRBV7-2 and TRBJ2-7; 12 bases line up with TRBD2. This CDR3 comprises 16 residues. V dropped 4 bases and J dropped 2; count of bases not matched to a gene: 6. The germline CDR1 and CDR2 sequences are SGHTA and FQGNSA. The CDR3 spells CASSSRTSGVPYEQYF. The CDR3 DNA is TGTGCCAGCAGCTCCCGGACTAGCGGGGTCCCCTACGAGCAGTACTTC.

As for this clone: This sample also contains other DNA sequences that code for the same CDR3. The V and J genes are TRBV27 and TRBJ2-7; D remains ambiguous. This CDR3 is 12 amino acids long. CDR1 MNHEY and CDR2 SMNVEV come from the germline V gene (reference sequence). Trimming shortened V by 2 bases and J by 3 bases, and 5 bases separated the two germline ends. The CDR3, as DNA: TGTGCCAGCAGTTTAAACAGCTACGAGCAGTACTTC. Translated, it gives CASSLNSYEQYF.

The chain uses TRBV28 and TRBJ2-7; 7 nucleotides line up with TRBD2. V trimming: 3 bases; J trimming: 2 bases; junction bases outside the gene matches: 10. The V gene's germline CDR1 is MDHEN and CDR2 SYDVKM. The CDR3 contains 16 residues. For the CDR3, the DNA is TGTGCCAGCAGTTTCCCCCCCCGACTAGCCACCTACGAGCAGTACTTC. It encodes CASSFPPRLATYEQYF.